The clone carrying this T cell receptor beta chain was detected ten times or more. The data were taken from a study of regulatory T cells in long-lasting Graves disease. Stated time point: newly diagnosed GD, antithyroid drugs for less than 3 months. The TCR library was prepared using RNA isolated from PBMCs. EDTA tubes were used for drawing around 9 milliliters of peripheral blood. Libraries of TCR beta came from iRepertoire HTBI primers plus Arm-PCR of CDR3 regions. TCRdb re-called the multiplex PCR reads with MiXCR, one entry per CDR3 protein. The data contain around 400,000 distinct CDR3 sequences, roughly a sixth of them singletons. From germline, CDR1 is SGHTA and CDR2 FQGNSA. The ends were cut back, 2 bases at V and 8 bases at J, with 13 bases in the middle. The CDR3 is made up of 15 amino acids.

The specimen comprised peripheral blood mononuclear cells (PBMCs), sampled at new diagnosis, from a patient treated with antithyroid drugs. The source is a female donor with Graves disease. The gene calls are TRBV7-2 and TRBJ1-6; D is uncertain. This chain's CDR3 is CASSLSLFKDSPLHF. CDR3 nucleotide sequence: TGTGCCAGCAGCTTATCTCTGTTTAAGGATTCACCCCTCCACTTT.